The clone carrying this T cell receptor (beta chain) was observed at least ten times. Its antigen is as yet unknown. Germline V gives CDR1 LGHDT, CDR2 YNNKEL (reference sequence). With 6 bases clipped from V and 3 bases from J, the junction kept 2 bases outside the gene matches. This CDR3 contains 12 residues. Preparation of the TCRbeta library involved a method that used unique molecular identifiers. MiXCR, applied by TCRdb to the PCR reads, yields one record per CDR3 protein. The repertoire holds about 200,000 distinct CDR3 sequences, about 7% seen once, with 5.5% to 6.5% in the top ten. The sample is drawn from a study of T-cell reconstitution after alpha-beta-depleted transplantation in children. Regarding the study as a whole: From newly produced T cells came most of the T-cell counts and diversity one year after transplant. Several hundred expanded graft clones reportedly supplied alpha-beta T cells about two months after transplant. High day-60 TCRbeta diversity in some patients came from surviving recipient T cells and thymic progenitors.

The chain employs TRBV3-1 and TRBJ2-7; 7 bases are shared with TRBD1. Specimen: PBMCs, collected before TCRalphabeta/CD19-depleted stem cell transplant. This clonotype was sampled from a boy aged 2-15 years with acute lymphoblastic leukemia, due to receive a stem cell transplant. CDR3 bases: TGTGCCAGCAGGCGACAGGGCTACGAGCAGTACTTC. It codes for CASRRQGYEQYF.